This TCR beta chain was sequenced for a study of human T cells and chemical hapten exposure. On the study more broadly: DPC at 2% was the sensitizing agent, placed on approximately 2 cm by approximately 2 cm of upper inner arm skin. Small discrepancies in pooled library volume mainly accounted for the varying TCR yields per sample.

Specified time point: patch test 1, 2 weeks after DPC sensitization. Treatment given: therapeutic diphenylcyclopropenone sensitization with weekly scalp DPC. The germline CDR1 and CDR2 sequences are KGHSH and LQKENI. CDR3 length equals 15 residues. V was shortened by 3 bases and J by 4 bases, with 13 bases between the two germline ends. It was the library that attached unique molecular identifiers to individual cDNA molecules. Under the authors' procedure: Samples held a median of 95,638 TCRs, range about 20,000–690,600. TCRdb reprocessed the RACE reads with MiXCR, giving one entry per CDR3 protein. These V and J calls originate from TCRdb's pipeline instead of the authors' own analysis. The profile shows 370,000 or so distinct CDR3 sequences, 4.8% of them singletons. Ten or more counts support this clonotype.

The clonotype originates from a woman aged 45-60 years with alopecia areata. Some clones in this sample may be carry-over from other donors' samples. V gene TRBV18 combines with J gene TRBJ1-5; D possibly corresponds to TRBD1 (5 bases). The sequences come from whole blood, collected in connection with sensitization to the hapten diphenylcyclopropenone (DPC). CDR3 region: CASSPERGGNQPQHF. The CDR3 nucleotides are TGTGCCAGCTCACCGGAGAGGGGAGGAAATCAGCCCCAGCATTTT.